This is a list of T cell receptor beta chains from one sample in a study of sequential checkpoint blockade in melanoma. Assay: immunoSEQ multiplex PCR; the TCRdb copy retains only in-frame clones and omits some. The profile covers fewer than 20,000 clones, with around four fifths appearing a single time and 35% to 40% taken by the ten largest. The material sequenced was CD8+ T cells sorted from blood (inferred from file names), taken from a patient given nivolumab and ipilimumab in sequence. These receptors all stem from a human donor with melanoma. The CDR3 runs from the conserved cysteine through the conserved F or W. The D gene is left open where the match is weak. Clone size, where shown, is once, few, many, or a class for clones that have expanded.

-	TRBJ2-7	TRBV4-1	TRBD2	CASSSAPLAERYEQYF	TGCGCCAGCAGCTCAGCACCACTAGCGGAACGCTACGAGCAGTACTTC
-	TRBJ1-2	TRBV5-6	-	CASSLNAGSVYGYTF	TGTGCCAGCAGCTTGAACGCAGGCTCCGTCTATGGCTACACCTTC
-	TRBJ2-3	TRBV19	TRBD2	CASSSGLDTDTQYF	TGTGCCAGTAGTTCAGGACTAGACACAGATACGCAGTATTTT
-	TRBJ2-7	TRBV27	-	CASSSPSGSHEQYF	TGTGCCAGCAGTAGCCCCTCCGGGTCCCACGAGCAGTACTTC
once	TRBJ2-5	TRBV7-9	-	CASSSANKNIQETQYF	TGTGCCAGCAGCTCAGCGAACAAAAATATCCAAGAGACCCAGTACTTC
-	TRBJ2-3	TRBV18	TRBD2	CASSLTSGRSTDTQYF	TGTGCCAGCTCACTCACTAGCGGGAGGAGCACAGATACGCAGTATTTT
-	TRBJ2-4	TRBV6-1	TRBD2	CASSEWEGGTKNIQYF	TGTGCCAGCAGTGAATGGGAGGGAGGGACTAAAAACATTCAGTACTTC
-	TRBJ2-7	TRBV27	-	CASSPRGSLYEQYF	TGTGCCAGCAGCCCCCGGGGGTCGCTGTACGAGCAGTACTTC
-	TRBJ1-1	TRBV27	-	CASSLSRGGTEAFF	TGTGCCAGCAGTTTATCTAGAGGGGGAACTGAAGCTTTCTTT
-	TRBJ2-7	TRBV28	TRBD2	CASSLWAAGGDEQYF	TGTGCCAGCAGTTTATGGGCGGCGGGAGGCGACGAGCAGTACTTC
-	TRBJ2-7	TRBV11-2	-	CASSLDRAGATYEQYF	TGTGCCAGCAGCTTAGACCGAGCAGGCGCTACCTACGAGCAGTACTTC
-	TRBJ2-7	TRBV2	-	CASSSPGTNSYEQYF	TGTGCCAGCAGTTCGCCCGGGACAAACTCCTACGAGCAGTACTTC
-	TRBJ2-1	TRBV27	TRBD2	CASSSQTSGRAFGQFF	TGTGCCAGCAGTTCCCAGACTAGCGGGAGGGCGTTTGGGCAGTTCTTC
-	TRBJ2-7	TRBV19	TRBD2	CASSYRLAGSYEQYF	TGTGCCAGTAGTTATAGACTAGCGGGATCCTACGAGCAGTACTTC
-	TRBJ1-2	TRBV5-4	-	CASSLAMGGRSGYTF	TGTGCCAGCAGCTTGGCCATGGGGGGAAGGAGTGGCTACACCTTC
once	TRBJ1-2	TRBV11-2	TRBD1	CASSLGGQGSGYTF	TGTGCCAGCAGCTTAGGGGGACAGGGAAGCGGCTACACCTTC
-	TRBJ2-1	TRBV13	TRBD1	CASIRTGNFHNEQFF	TGTGCCAGCATCAGGACAGGCAATTTCCACAATGAGCAGTTCTTC
few	TRBJ1-1	TRBV7-9	-	CASSPLQGANTEAFF	TGTGCCAGCAGCCCACTACAGGGTGCGAACACTGAAGCTTTCTTT
-	TRBJ2-1	TRBV28	-	CASTLGWGLSYNEQFF	TGTGCCAGCACACTAGGGTGGGGGCTGTCCTACAATGAGCAGTTCTTC
-	TRBJ1-3	TRBV28	-	CASSLYRKGNTIYF	TGTGCCAGCAGTTTATACAGGAAAGGAAACACCATATATTTT
-	TRBJ2-2	TRBV19	TRBD1	CASSLGQGVGLLAGELFF	TGTGCCAGTAGTCTCGGACAGGGGGTGGGTTTGTTGGCCGGGGAGCTGTTTTTT
-	TRBJ2-2	TRBV5-1	TRBD1	CASRPGTGITGELFF	TGCGCCAGCAGACCCGGGACAGGGATCACCGGGGAGCTGTTTTTT
-	TRBJ2-7	TRBV13	-	CASSVVRYEQYF	TGTGCCAGCAGCGTGGTGCGCTACGAGCAGTACTTC
-	TRBJ1-5	TRBV15	-	CATSRDRRSNQPQHF	TGTGCCACCAGCAGAGATCGGAGAAGCAATCAGCCCCAGCATTTT
-	TRBJ2-4	TRBV28	TRBD1	CASIPTGGSGNIQYF	TGTGCCAGCATCCCGACAGGGGGCTCAGGAAACATTCAGTACTTC
-	TRBJ2-4	TRBV29-1	-	CSVEDGGAGNIQYF	TGCAGCGTTGAAGATGGAGGGGCGGGAAACATTCAGTACTTC
-	TRBJ2-3	TRBV5-5	-	CASSQDYRDTQYF	TGTGCCAGCAGCCAGGACTATAGAGATACGCAGTATTTT
-	TRBJ2-2	TRBV2	TRBD1	CASSTGAGELFF	TGTGCCAGCAGTACAGGGGCCGGGGAGCTGTTTTTT
-	TRBJ2-2	TRBV10-2	TRBD2	CASSEGRTSGQESGELFF	TGCGCCAGCAGTGAGGGTAGGACTAGCGGTCAGGAGTCCGGGGAGCTGTTTTTT
-	TRBJ2-7	TRBV27	-	CASSLRGEQYF	TGTGCCAGCAGTTTAAGGGGCGAGCAGTACTTC
-	TRBJ2-7	TRBV19	TRBD2	CASSPGLGDYEQYF	TGTGCCAGTAGTCCGGGACTAGGGGACTACGAGCAGTACTTC
-	TRBJ2-7	TRBV9	TRBD1	CASSVDRGSYEQYF	TGTGCCAGCAGCGTCGACAGGGGTTCCTACGAGCAGTACTTC
-	TRBJ2-2	TRBV10-3	TRBD2	CAISEGLAGIDNTGELFF	TGTGCCATCAGTGAGGGACTAGCGGGAATTGATAACACCGGGGAGCTGTTTTTT
-	TRBJ1-2	TRBV7-8	-	CASSSLGHFYGYTF	TGTGCCAGCAGCTCCCTCGGACACTTCTATGGCTACACCTTC
-	TRBJ1-2	TRBV5-6	-	CASSSSKLYQGFANYGYTF	TGTGCCAGCAGCTCTTCTAAATTATACCAGGGCTTTGCTAACTATGGCTACACCTTC
-	TRBJ1-1	TRBV28	-	CASSPIRDMNTEAFF	TGTGCCAGCAGTCCGATCCGGGATATGAACACTGAAGCTTTCTTT
-	TRBJ2-1	TRBV6-7	-	CASSYSEGRRGNEQFF	TGTGCCAGCAGTTACTCTGAGGGGAGGAGGGGCAATGAGCAGTTCTTC
-	TRBJ2-2	TRBV7-9	-	CASSGAGYGELFF	TGTGCCAGCAGTGGTGCCGGGTATGGGGAGCTGTTTTTT
-	TRBJ1-1	TRBV6-5	-	CASNRGMNTEAFF	TGTGCCAGCAATCGGGGGATGAACACTGAAGCTTTCTTT
-	TRBJ1-1	TRBV19	-	CASTNPGSNTEAFF	TGTGCCAGTACCAACCCAGGGTCCAACACTGAAGCTTTCTTT
-	TRBJ2-3	TRBV15	-	CATSNVDERYTDTQYF	TGTGCCACCAGCAATGTCGACGAGCGCTACACAGATACGCAGTATTTT
-	TRBJ2-5	TRBV28	TRBD2	CASSVSGGAHVTQYF	TGTGCCAGCAGTGTTAGCGGGGGGGCCCATGTGACCCAGTACTTC
-	TRBJ2-1	TRBV4-2	TRBD2	CASSLEAGGPYNEQFF	TGTGCCAGCAGCCTAGAAGCGGGAGGGCCCTACAATGAGCAGTTCTTC
-	TRBJ1-1	TRBV19	-	CASSRGKLLNTEAFF	TGTGCCAGTAGTCGAGGGAAGCTCCTGAACACTGAAGCTTTCTTT
-	TRBJ2-1	TRBV29-1	TRBD2	CRVAGVYNEQFF	TGCAGGGTAGCGGGAGTGTACAATGAGCAGTTCTTC
few	TRBJ1-4	TRBV27	-	CASSLTLPSEKLFF	TGTGCCAGCAGTTTAACCCTACCCTCCGAAAAACTGTTTTTT
-	TRBJ2-6	TRBV5-1	TRBD2	CASSLGLAGPPGANVLTF	TGCGCCAGCAGCTTGGGACTAGCGGGGCCCCCTGGGGCCAACGTCCTGACTTTC
-	TRBJ2-3	TRBV7-8	-	CASSPSQRATSTDTQYF	TGTGCCAGCAGCCCTTCCCAGCGGGCAACTAGCACAGATACGCAGTATTTT
few	TRBJ1-3	TRBV9	-	CASSVGGVSGNTIYF	TGTGCCAGCAGCGTAGGGGGGGTTTCTGGAAACACCATATATTTT
once	TRBJ2-5	TRBV29-1	TRBD2	CSVAGFRGEQYF	TGCAGCGTTGCTGGCTTCCGGGGGGAGCAGTACTTC
-	TRBJ2-7	TRBV5-1	TRBD1	CASSLAGTGRYEQYF	TGCGCCAGCAGCTTGGCCGGGACAGGGCGATACGAGCAGTACTTC
-	TRBJ2-7	TRBV13	TRBD2	CASSLGPGGDYEQYF	TGTGCCAGCAGCTTAGGCCCCGGGGGGGACTACGAGCAGTACTTC
-	TRBJ2-3	TRBV11-2	TRBD2	CASSWSSGRALADTQYF	TGTGCCAGCAGCTGGTCTAGCGGGAGGGCCCTCGCAGATACGCAGTATTTT
once	TRBJ2-1	TRBV6-5	-	CASSPAGSSYNEQFF	TGTGCCAGCAGCCCGGCGGGGAGCTCCTACAATGAGCAGTTCTTC
-	TRBJ2-2	TRBV28	-	CASRTRGLADNTGELFF	TGTGCCAGCAGGACCAGGGGGCTAGCGGATAACACCGGGGAGCTGTTTTTT